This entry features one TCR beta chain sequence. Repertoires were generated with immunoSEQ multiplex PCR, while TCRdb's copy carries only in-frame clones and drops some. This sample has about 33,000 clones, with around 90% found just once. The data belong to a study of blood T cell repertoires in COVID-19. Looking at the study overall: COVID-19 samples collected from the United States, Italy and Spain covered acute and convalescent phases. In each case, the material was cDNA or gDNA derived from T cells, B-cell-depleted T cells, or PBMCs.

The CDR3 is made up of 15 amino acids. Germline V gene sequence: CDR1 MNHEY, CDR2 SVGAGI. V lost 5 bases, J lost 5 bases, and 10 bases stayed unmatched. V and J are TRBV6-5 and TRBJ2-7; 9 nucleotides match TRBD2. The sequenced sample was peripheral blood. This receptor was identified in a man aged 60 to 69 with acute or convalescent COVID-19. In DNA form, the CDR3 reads TGTGCCAGCAGTCTAGACAGCGGGAGGCGGAACGAGCAGTACGTC. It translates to CASSLDSGRRNEQYV.